Below are 24 T cell receptor beta chains sequenced from a single sample in a study of T cell responses to AZD1222 COVID-19 vaccine (dated by TCRdb to the early 2020s). The time point label on this specimen signifies: baseline before first vaccination. Library method: the immunoSEQ multiplex PCR assay. The source is immuneACCESS, and TCRdb retained only in-frame sequences with V and J called. Part of the clones is not carried over; for the studies checked, unresolved V genes explain less than half of this, and the remainder is unexplained. This sample gives approximately 94,000 clones in total; 92% of them show up just once. Jointly, the top ten make up more than 1.5% of the sample. The starting material was peripheral blood, obtained on day 0 of AZD1222 vaccination. The receptor source for this set is an adult in good health.

The V gene is TRBV20-1, the J gene TRBJ2-7; 10 positions agree with TRBD2. The ends lost 3 bases at V and 2 bases at J; junction bases unmatched: 7. This CDR3 has 15 amino acids. The germline CDR1 and CDR2 sequences are DFQATT and SNEGSKA (reference sequence). CDR3 in amino acids: CSASMLSGRAYEQYF. The CDR3, as DNA: TGCAGTGCTAGTATGCTAAGCGGGAGGGCCTACGAGCAGTACTTC.

This chain joins TRBV13 and TRBJ2-1, with TRBD2 as a possible D gene (6 bases). Germline V gene data show CDR1 as PRHDT and CDR2 as FYEKMQ (reference sequence). The CDR3 spans 15 residues. Trimming stripped 1 base from V and 8 bases from J, with 15 bases between. The CDR3 loop is CASSLVSGSSYEQFF. CDR3 DNA: TGTGCCAGCAGCTTAGTTTCCGGGAGTTCCTATGAGCAGTTCTTC.

The chain couples TRBV10-1 to TRBJ2-3; TRBD2 aligns across 12 bases. Germline CDR1 and CDR2: WNHNN and SYGVQD (reference sequence). This CDR3 spans 18 amino acids. Trimming took 5 bases from V and 4 from J; bases not matched to a gene: 13. In nucleotides, the CDR3 is TGCGCCAGCAGTTCGACTAGCGGGAGTTTGGATAGAGCAGATACGCAGTATTTT. This translates into CASSSTSGSLDRADTQYF.

V usage is TRBV9 and J usage is TRBJ2-7; D call uncertain. Germline CDR1 reads SGDLS; CDR2 reads YYNGEE. V shed 3 bases and J shed 5 bases, with 3 bases lying between them. The CDR3 is made up of 10 amino acids. The DNA for the CDR3 is TGTGCCAGCAGCGGCGACGAGCAGTACTTC. Protein: CASSGDEQYF.

DNA for the CDR3: TGTGCCAGCAGCCCAACCGGGACTAGGTCCCCCGGGGAGCTGTTTTTT. This codes for CASSPTGTRSPGELFF. The rearrangement links TRBV11-2 to TRBJ2-2, with 8 bases fitting TRBD2. The V segment lost 5 bases and the J segment 6 bases; nucleotides outside the gene matches: 11. The CDR3 has 16 residues. In germline, CDR1 is SGHAT, CDR2 FQNNGV.

A word on this clone: Other DNA sequences in the same sample also yield this CDR3. The genes are TRBV9 and TRBJ2-3; 12 bases map to TRBD2. CDR1 and CDR2 from the germline V gene are SGDLS and YYNGEE. This CDR3 comprises 15 residues. V trimming: 3 bases; J trimming: 4 bases; junction bases outside the gene matches: 3. DNA of the CDR3: TGTGCCAGCAGCGCTAGCGGGAGGGGCGCAGATACGCAGTATTTT. Amino acids: CASSASGRGADTQYF.

CDR3 in DNA: TGTGCCAGCAGTTTAGATCAGCCCCAGCATTTT. Translating gives CASSLDQPQHF. The chain is built from TRBV28 and TRBJ1-5; D is unresolved. The CDR3 sequence is 11 residues long. Germline CDR1 is MDHEN and CDR2 is SYDVKM. The germline V and J ends were trimmed by 2 bases and 5 bases, with 1 base remaining between them.

V usage is TRBV10-3 and J usage is TRBJ2-1; 10 nucleotides match TRBD2. The germline gives CDR1 ENHRY, CDR2 SYGVKD. The CDR3 loop spans 14 amino acids. Trimming removed 6 bases from V and 10 bases from J; junction bases left unmatched: 9. The CDR3 DNA reads as TGTGCCATCAGGGGACCAGCGGGAGGGGACGAGCAGTTCTTC. Amino acid sequence: CAIRGPAGGDEQFF.

J is TRBJ2-7 and V is TRBV28, with D possibly being TRBD2 (5 bases). Trimming stripped 4 bases from V and 2 bases from J, with 12 bases between. CDR1 MDHEN and CDR2 SYDVKM come from the germline V gene. This CDR3 has 14 amino acids. The CDR3 protein is CASSSERPTYEQYF. As DNA, the CDR3 is TGTGCCAGCAGTTCAGAGCGGCCGACCTACGAGCAGTACTTC.

The V and J genes are TRBV7-8 and TRBJ2-4; no clear D. The length of the CDR3 is 15 residues. Looked up from germline, CDR1 is SGHVS and CDR2 is FQNEAQ. The V gene lost 1 base and the J gene lost 0 bases, with 7 bases spanning the gap. The CDR3 reads CASSLGSIAKNIQYF. In nucleotides, the CDR3 is TGTGCCAGCAGCTTAGGGTCAATAGCCAAAAACATTCAGTACTTC.

J is TRBJ2-7 and V is TRBV19, with 11 bases that match TRBD2. Germline values: CDR1 LNHDA, CDR2 SQIVND (reference sequence). V trimming: 6 bases; J trimming: 2 bases; junction bases outside the gene matches: 3. The CDR3 has 14 residues. Here the CDR3 DNA reads TGTGCCAGTAGGACTAGCGGGATAACCTACGAGCAGTACTTC. Amino acid sequence: CASRTSGITYEQYF.

The J gene is TRBJ2-3, the V gene TRBV4-2; a weak D match, TRBD2 (5 bases). V lost 0 bases and J 3 bases, leaving 13 bases between the germline ends. Germline loops: CDR1 LGHNA, CDR2 YNFKEQ. The CDR3 is made up of 16 amino acids. The CDR3 sequence: CASSQEASFLTDTQYF. The CDR3 DNA is TGTGCCAGCAGCCAAGAGGCTAGCTTTTTGACAGATACGCAGTATTTT.

The rearrangement uses TRBV7-9 and TRBJ2-7; perhaps TRBD1 as D (5 bases). The CDR3 spans 14 residues. Germline CDR1 SEHNR, CDR2 FQNEAQ (reference sequence). Trimming removed 7 bases from V and 2 bases from J, with 15 bases in between. The DNA of the CDR3 is TGTGCCAGCACCCCTCCCAGGGCTACCTACGAGCAGTACTTC. Amino acid sequence: CASTPPRATYEQYF. Full variable domain (remainder filled in from reference TRBV7-9 and TRBJ2-7): DTGVSQNPRHKITKRGQNVTFRCDPISEHNRLYWYRQTLGQGPEFLTYFQNEAQLEKSRLLSDRFSAERPKGSFSTLEIQRTEQGDSAMYLCASTPPRATYEQYFGPGTRLTVT.

The CDR3 here is CASSLDRVGTEAFF. The CDR3 DNA follows: TGTGCCAGCAGCTTAGACAGGGTGGGCACTGAAGCTTTCTTT. The chain combines TRBV11-2 with TRBJ1-1, with a weak D call TRBD1 (5 bases). This CDR3 region has 14 residues. Trimming removed 0 bases from V and 4 bases from J, with 9 bases in between. Germline loops: CDR1 SGHAT, CDR2 FQNNGV.

The rearrangement links TRBV3-1 (or the pseudogene TRBV3-2) to TRBJ1-5; D is possibly TRBD1 (5 bases). The V end lost 3 bases, the J end lost 6 bases, and 9 bases lay between the germline ends. CDR1 is LGHDT and CDR2 is YNNKEL in the germline V gene (reference sequence). The CDR3 extends over 13 amino acids. CDR3 loop: CASSHGDGQPQHF. In DNA, the CDR3 is TGTGCCAGCAGCCATGGGGACGGTCAGCCCCAGCATTTT.

The count of this clone is one. The chain is built from TRBV5-8 and TRBJ2-7, with 7 bases fitting TRBD2. CDR1 is SGHTS and CDR2 is YDEGEE in the germline V gene. V lost 0 bases and J lost 0; bases outside the gene matches: 3. This CDR3 comprises 15 residues. CDR3 region: CASSLDRGVSYEQYF. The CDR3 DNA sequence: TGTGCCAGCAGCTTGGACCGGGGGGTCTCCTACGAGCAGTACTTC.

The CDR3 nucleotides are TGTGCCAGCAGCCCGACAGGGGGGTTCACCGGGGAGCTGTTTTTT. It is translated as CASSPTGGFTGELFF. This chain links TRBV7-3 with TRBJ2-2; the match to TRBD1 covers 9 bases. The CDR3 loop spans 15 amino acids. J gave up 4 bases and V 5 bases, and 5 bases lay outside the gene matches. Germline V CDR1 and CDR2: SGHTA, FQGTGA.

The CDR3 nucleotides are TGTGCCAGCAGTGACGGACAGGGGGTCACCGGGGAGCTGTTTTTT. This encodes CASSDGQGVTGELFF. The chain combines TRBV6-4 with TRBJ2-2; 10 bases align to TRBD1. V lost 2 bases and J lost 4; bases outside the gene matches: 1. In germline, CDR1 is MRHNA, CDR2 SNTAGT. This CDR3 has 15 amino acids.

The chain recombines TRBV7-9 with TRBJ1-4; weak D call: TRBD1 (5 bases). V lost 2 bases and J lost 5, with 9 bases in between. There are 14 residues in the CDR3. Germline V gene sequence: CDR1 SEHNR, CDR2 FQNEAQ (reference sequence). CDR3 coding DNA: TGTGCCAGCAGCTTAATTGGGACCAATGAAAAACTGTTTTTT. It specifies CASSLIGTNEKLFF.

The J gene is TRBJ1-4, the V gene TRBV28; possibly TRBD1 for D (6 bases). The CDR3 totals 18 residues. Germline CDR1 MDHEN, CDR2 SYDVKM. Trimming left V 4 bases short and J 7 bases short, with 25 bases between. The CDR3 region is CASSYSPTGRGYGEKLFF. CDR3 bases: TGTGCCAGCAGTTACTCTCCAACAGGGAGGGGATATGGTGAAAAACTGTTTTTT. Drawing the rest from reference TRBV28 and TRBJ1-4, the complete variable domain is DVKVTQSSRYLVKRTGEKVFLECVQDMDHENMFWYRQDPGLGLRLIYFSYDVKMKEKGDIPEGYSVSREKKERFSLILESASTNQTSMYLCASSYSPTGRGYGEKLFFGSGTQLSVL.

The genes are TRBV28 and TRBJ1-2, with no clear D. Germline CDR1 and CDR2: MDHEN and SYDVKM. The CDR3 has 14 amino acids. Trimming removed 7 bases at V and 6 bases at J, with 18 bases between. CDR3 DNA sequence: TGTGCCAGCACCTGGGCAAGAGGAGATCATGGCTACACCTTC. Residues: CASTWARGDHGYTF.

The chain is built from TRBV7-8 and TRBJ1-6, with TRBD1 matching over 7 bases. The ends lost 1 base at V and 7 bases at J; junction bases unmatched: 10. The CDR3 loop spans 17 amino acids. CDR1 SGHVS and CDR2 FQNEAQ come from the germline V gene. This CDR3 is CASSLGLGGTANSPLHF. The CDR3 nucleotides are TGTGCCAGCAGCTTAGGGTTAGGGGGGACAGCGAATTCACCCCTCCACTTT.

This clone was observed a single time. The gene calls are TRBV5-4 and TRBJ2-7; D may be TRBD1 or TRBD2 (6 bases each). V gave up 2 bases and J gave up 3 bases, with 9 bases separating them. The CDR3 has 13 residues. Germline CDR1 SGHNT, CDR2 YYREEE (reference sequence). CDR3 in amino acids: CASSFKGGYEQYF. In nucleotides, the CDR3 is TGTGCCAGCAGCTTTAAGGGGGGCTACGAGCAGTACTTC.

V is TRBV27 and J is TRBJ2-3; D remains unclear. The CDR3 extends over 13 amino acids. Deletions cut 6 bases from V and 1 base from J, with 8 bases between. In germline, CDR1 is MNHEY, CDR2 SMNVEV (reference sequence). The CDR3 region is CASSHTRTDTQYF. The CDR3 DNA is TGTGCCAGCAGCCATACCCGCACAGATACGCAGTATTTT.